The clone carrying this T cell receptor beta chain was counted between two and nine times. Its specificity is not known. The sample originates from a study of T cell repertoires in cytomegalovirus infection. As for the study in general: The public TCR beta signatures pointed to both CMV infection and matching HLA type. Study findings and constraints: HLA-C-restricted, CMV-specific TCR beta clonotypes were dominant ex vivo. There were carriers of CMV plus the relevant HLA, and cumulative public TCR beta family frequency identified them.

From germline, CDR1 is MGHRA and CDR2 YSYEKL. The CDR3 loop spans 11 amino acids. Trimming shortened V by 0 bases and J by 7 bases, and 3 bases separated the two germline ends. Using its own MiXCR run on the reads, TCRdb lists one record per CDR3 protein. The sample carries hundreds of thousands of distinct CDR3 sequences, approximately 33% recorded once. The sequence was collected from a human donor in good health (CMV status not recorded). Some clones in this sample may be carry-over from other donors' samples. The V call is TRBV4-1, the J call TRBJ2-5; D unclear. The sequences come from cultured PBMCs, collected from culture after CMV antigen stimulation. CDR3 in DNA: TGCGCCAGCAGCCAAGATAGGACCCAGTACTTC. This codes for CASSQDRTQYF.